This T cell receptor (beta chain) originates from a study of blood T cell repertoires in COVID-19. Study-level information: The United States, Italy and Spain provided the acute and convalescent COVID-19 samples. From T cells, B-cell-depleted T cells, or PBMCs came the material, which was cDNA or gDNA.

How the authors handled the data: Reference gene primer amplification yielded estimated nucleated cell counts. Assay: immunoSEQ multiplex PCR; the TCRdb copy retains only in-frame clones and omits some. The D gene and trimming were derived from the DNA, and the V and J assignments and clone size from that table. The data contain a few hundred thousand clones, 85% of them seen just once; the ten biggest clones take up over 0.95%. Unmatched junction bases numbered 3, after V lost 0 bases and J lost 6 bases. In germline, CDR1 is KGHSH, CDR2 LQKENI. The CDR3 covers 14 residues. The sequencing sample was made of peripheral blood. V usage is TRBV18 and J usage is TRBJ2-7; 9 positions agree with TRBD2. This sequence was found in a middle-aged man with acute or convalescent COVID-19. CDR3 sequence: CASSPPGLASEQYF. The CDR3 coding sequence is TGTGCCAGCTCACCACCGGGACTAGCCTCCGAGCAGTACTTC.